Detailed here is one T cell receptor (beta chain). Investigators profiled TCR beta VDJ and CDR3 from genomic DNA template. TCRdb called the reads again in MiXCR, with one record for every CDR3 protein. The sample lists approximately 200,000 distinct CDR3 sequences; less than 70% were seen once. This CDR3 is 17 amino acids long. After removal of 0 bases from V and 2 bases from J, the junction contained 6 bases not matched to a gene. Germline CDR1 is LNHNV and CDR2 is YYDKDF (reference sequence). This specimen belongs to a study of CD8+CD57+ T cells in acquired aplastic anemia. Across the study: An average of 3.2 ug of DNA was obtained from sorted CD4+ and CD8+ cells.

Sample: sorted CD4+, CD8+, or CD8+CD57+ T cells (not recorded which) from PBMCs. The receptor comes from a human donor in good health, serving as a control. The chain recombines TRBV15 with TRBJ2-1; 8 positions agree with TRBD1. CDR3 amino acids: CATSRDYGQGPYNEQFF. Written as DNA, the CDR3 is TGTGCCACCAGCAGAGATTACGGACAGGGCCCCTACAATGAGCAGTTCTTC.